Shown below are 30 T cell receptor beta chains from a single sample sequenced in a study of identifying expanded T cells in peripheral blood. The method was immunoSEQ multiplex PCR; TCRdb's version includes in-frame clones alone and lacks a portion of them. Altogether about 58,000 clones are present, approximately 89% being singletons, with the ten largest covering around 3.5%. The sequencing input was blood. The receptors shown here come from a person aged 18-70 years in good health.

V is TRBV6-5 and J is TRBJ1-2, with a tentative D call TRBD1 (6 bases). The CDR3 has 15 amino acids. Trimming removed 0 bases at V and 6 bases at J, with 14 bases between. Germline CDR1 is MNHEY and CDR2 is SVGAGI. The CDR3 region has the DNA TGTGCCAGCAGTTACTCGACAGGTTCTGACAATGGCTACACCTTC. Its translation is CASSYSTGSDNGYTF.

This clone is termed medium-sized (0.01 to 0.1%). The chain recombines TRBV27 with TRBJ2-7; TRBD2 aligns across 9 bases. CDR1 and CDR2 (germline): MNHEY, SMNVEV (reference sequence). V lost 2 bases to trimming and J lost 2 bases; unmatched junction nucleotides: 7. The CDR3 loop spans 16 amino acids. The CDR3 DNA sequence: TGTGCCAGCAGTTTAAGAGTGGCTAGCGGGACCTACGAGCAGTACTTC. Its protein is CASSLRVASGTYEQYF.

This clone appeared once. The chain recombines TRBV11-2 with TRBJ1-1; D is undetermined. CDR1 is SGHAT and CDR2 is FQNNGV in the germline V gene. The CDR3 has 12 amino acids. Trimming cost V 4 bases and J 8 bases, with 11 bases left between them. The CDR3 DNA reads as TGTGCCAGCAGCTCCTACGGGGTGGAAGCTTTCTTT. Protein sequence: CASSSYGVEAFF. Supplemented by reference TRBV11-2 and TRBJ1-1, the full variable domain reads EAGVAQSPRYKIIEKRQSVAFWCNPISGHATLYWYQQILGQGPKLLIQFQNNGVVDDSQLPKDRFSAERLKGVDSTLKIQPAKLEDSAVYLCASSSYGVEAFFGQGTRLTVV.

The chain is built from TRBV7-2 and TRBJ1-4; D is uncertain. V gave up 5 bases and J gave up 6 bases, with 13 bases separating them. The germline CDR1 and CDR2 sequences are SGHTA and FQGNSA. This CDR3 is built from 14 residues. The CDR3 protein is CASSPTTRHEKLFF. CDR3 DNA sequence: TGTGCCAGCAGCCCGACTACTAGGCATGAAAAACTGTTTTTT.

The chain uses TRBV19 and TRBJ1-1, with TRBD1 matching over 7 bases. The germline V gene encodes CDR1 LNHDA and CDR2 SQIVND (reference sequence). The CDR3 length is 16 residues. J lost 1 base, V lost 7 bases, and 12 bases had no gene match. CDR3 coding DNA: TGTGCCAGTACCAACTCACCGGGACAGCGGAACACTGAAGCTTTCTTT. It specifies CASTNSPGQRNTEAFF.

CDR3 coding DNA: TGTGCCAGCAGCTTCGCATTATCAGCAGATACGCAGTATTTT. Translated: CASSFALSADTQYF. The rearrangement links TRBV7-2 to TRBJ2-3; D ambiguous. V gave up 3 bases and J gave up 4 bases, with 11 bases separating them. This CDR3 has 14 amino acids. From germline, CDR1 is SGHTA and CDR2 FQGNSA.

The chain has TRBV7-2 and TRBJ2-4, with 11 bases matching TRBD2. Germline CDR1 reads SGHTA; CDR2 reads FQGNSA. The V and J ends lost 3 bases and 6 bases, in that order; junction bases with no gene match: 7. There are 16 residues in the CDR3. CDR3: CASSLGAGLAGNIQYF. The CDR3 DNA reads TGTGCCAGCAGCTTGGGGGCTGGACTAGCGGGAAACATTCAGTACTTC.

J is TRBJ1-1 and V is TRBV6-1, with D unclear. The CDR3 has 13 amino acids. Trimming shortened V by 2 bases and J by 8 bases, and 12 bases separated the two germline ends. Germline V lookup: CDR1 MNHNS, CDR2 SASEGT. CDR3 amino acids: CASSELAKLEAFF. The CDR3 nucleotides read TGTGCCAGCAGTGAATTGGCGAAGCTGGAAGCTTTCTTT.

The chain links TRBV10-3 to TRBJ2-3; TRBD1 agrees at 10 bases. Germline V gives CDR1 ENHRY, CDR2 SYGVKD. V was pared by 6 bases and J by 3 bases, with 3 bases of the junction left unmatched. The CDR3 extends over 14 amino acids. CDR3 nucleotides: TGTGCCATCAGACCGGGACAGGGGACAGATACGCAGTATTTT. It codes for CAIRPGQGTDTQYF.

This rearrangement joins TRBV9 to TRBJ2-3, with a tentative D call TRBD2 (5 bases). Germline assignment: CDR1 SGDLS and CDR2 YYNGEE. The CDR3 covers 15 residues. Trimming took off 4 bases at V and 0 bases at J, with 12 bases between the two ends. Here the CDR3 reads CASSLSGVSTDTQYF. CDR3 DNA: TGTGCCAGCAGCCTGAGCGGAGTGAGCACAGATACGCAGTATTTT. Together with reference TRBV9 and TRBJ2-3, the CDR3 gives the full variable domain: DSGVTQTPKHLITATGQRVTLRCSPRSGDLSVYWYQQSLDQGLQFLIQYYNGEERAKGNILERFSAQQFPDLHSELNLSSLELGDSALYFCASSLSGVSTDTQYFGPGTRLTVL.

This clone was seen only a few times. The CDR3 nucleotides read TGCGCCAGCAGCCAAACCGAGGGTAACAATCAGCCCCAGCATTTT. Amino acids: CASSQTEGNNQPQHF. This rearrangement joins TRBV4-1 to TRBJ1-5; no clear D. CDR3 length: 15 residues. With 2 bases removed from V and 3 bases from J, the gap between germline ends came to 11 bases. In germline, CDR1 is MGHRA, CDR2 YSYEKL.

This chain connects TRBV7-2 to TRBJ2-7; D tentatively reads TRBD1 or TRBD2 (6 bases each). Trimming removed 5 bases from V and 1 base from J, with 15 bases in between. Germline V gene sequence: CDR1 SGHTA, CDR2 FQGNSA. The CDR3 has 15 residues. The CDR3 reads CASSPIGGASYEQYF. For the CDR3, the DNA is TGTGCCAGCAGCCCGATCGGGGGCGCGTCCTACGAGCAGTACTTC.

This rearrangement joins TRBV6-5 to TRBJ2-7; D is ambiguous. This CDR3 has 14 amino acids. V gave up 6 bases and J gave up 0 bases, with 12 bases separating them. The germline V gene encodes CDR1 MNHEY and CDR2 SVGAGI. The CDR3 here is CASSYTTSSYEQYF. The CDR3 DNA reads TGTGCCAGCAGCTACACCACGAGCTCCTACGAGCAGTACTTC.

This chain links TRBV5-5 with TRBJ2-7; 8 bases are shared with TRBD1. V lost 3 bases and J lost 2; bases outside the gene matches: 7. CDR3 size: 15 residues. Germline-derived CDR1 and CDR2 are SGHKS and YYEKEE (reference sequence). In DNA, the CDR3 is TGTGCCAGCAGCTACTCCTGGACAGGGCCCTACGAGCAGTACTTC. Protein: CASSYSWTGPYEQYF.

In DNA form, the CDR3 reads TGTGCCAGCAGCACGGGGACAGGTCGAAATCAGCCCCAGCATTTT. It is translated as CASSTGTGRNQPQHF. The chain has TRBV28 and TRBJ1-5; 8 bases map to TRBD1. Trimming took 6 bases from V and 4 from J; bases not matched to a gene: 8. The germline V gene encodes CDR1 MDHEN and CDR2 SYDVKM. This CDR3 has 15 amino acids.

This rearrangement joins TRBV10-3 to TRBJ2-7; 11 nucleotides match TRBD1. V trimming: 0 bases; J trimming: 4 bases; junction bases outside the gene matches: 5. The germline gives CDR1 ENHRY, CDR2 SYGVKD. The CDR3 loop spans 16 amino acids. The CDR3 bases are TGTGCCATCAGTGAGTCGATGGGACAGGGGGAGTACGAGCAGTACTTC. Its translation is CAISESMGQGEYEQYF.

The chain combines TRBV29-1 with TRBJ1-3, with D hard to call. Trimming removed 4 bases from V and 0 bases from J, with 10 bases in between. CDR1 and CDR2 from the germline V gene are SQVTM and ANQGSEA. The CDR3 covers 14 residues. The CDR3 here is CSVGDRHSGNTIYF. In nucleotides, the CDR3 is TGCAGCGTTGGTGACCGCCACTCTGGAAACACCATATATTTT.

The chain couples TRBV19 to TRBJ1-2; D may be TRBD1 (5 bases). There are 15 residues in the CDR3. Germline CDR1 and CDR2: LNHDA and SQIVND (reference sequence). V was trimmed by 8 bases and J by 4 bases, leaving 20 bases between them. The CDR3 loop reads CASSWRAGAIYGYTF. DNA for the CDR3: TGTGCCAGTTCGTGGCGAGCTGGGGCGATCTATGGCTACACCTTC.

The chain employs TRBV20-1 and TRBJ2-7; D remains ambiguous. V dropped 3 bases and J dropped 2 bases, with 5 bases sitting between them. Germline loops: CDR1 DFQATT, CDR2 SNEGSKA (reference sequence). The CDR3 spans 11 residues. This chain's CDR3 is CSASGPYEQYF. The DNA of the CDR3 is TGCAGTGCTAGTGGGCCCTACGAGCAGTACTTC.

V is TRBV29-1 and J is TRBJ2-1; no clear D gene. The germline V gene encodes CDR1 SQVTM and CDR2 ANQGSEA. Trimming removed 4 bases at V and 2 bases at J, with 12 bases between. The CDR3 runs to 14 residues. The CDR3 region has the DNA TGCAGCGTTGGTCCCCCCCGAACCTACAATGAGCAGTTCTTC. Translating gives CSVGPPRTYNEQFF.

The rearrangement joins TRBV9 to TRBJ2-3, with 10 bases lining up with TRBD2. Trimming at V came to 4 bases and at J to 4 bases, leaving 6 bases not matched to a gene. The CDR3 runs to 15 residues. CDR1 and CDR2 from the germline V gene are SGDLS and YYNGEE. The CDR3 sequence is CASSTSGTVADTQYF. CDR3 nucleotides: TGTGCCAGCAGCACTAGCGGGACTGTCGCAGATACGCAGTATTTT.

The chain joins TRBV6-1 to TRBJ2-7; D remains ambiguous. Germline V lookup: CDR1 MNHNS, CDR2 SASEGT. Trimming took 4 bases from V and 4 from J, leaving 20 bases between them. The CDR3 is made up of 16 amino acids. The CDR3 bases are TGTGCCAGCAGTGGATTACGGGCAGGTAATAGGTACGAGCAGTACTTC. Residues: CASSGLRAGNRYEQYF.

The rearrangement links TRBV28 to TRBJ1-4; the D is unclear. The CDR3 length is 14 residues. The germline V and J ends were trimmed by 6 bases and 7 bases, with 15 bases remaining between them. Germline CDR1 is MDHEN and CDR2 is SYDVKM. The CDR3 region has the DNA TGTGCCAGCAGCATACAACAGTACCCTGAAAAACTGTTTTTT. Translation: CASSIQQYPEKLFF.

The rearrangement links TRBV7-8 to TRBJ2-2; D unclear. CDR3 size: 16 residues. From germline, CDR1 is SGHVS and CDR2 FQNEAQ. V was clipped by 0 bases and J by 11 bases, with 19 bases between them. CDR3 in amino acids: CASSLALTPGYSELFF. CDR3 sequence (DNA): TGTGCCAGCAGCTTAGCTCTGACTCCCGGGTATAGCGAGCTGTTTTTT.

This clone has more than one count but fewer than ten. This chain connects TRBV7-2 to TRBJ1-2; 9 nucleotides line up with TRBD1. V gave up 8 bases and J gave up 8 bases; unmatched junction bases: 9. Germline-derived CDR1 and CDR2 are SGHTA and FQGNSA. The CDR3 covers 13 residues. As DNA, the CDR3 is TGTGCCAGCGGAAAAAGAGACAGGGGGGGCTACACCTTC. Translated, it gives CASGKRDRGGYTF.

CDR3 sequence: CSVETNTQYF. For the CDR3, the DNA is TGCAGCGTTGAGACTAATACGCAGTATTTT. The chain recombines TRBV29-1 with TRBJ2-3; possibly TRBD2 for D (5 bases). Trimming removed 3 bases at V and 7 bases at J, with 5 bases between. The CDR3 is made up of 10 amino acids. CDR1 is SQVTM and CDR2 is ANQGSEA in the germline V gene.

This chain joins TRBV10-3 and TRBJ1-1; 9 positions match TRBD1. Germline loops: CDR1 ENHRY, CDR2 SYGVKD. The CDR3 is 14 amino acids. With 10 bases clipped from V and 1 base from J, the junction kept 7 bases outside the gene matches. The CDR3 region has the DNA TGTGCCACCTATCTGGACAGGGGGAACACTGAAGCTTTCTTT. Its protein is CATYLDRGNTEAFF.

Here the CDR3 reads CAISEGSSYTF. In nucleotides, the CDR3 is TGTGCCATCAGTGAGGGGAGTAGCTACACCTTC. The gene calls are TRBV10-3 and TRBJ1-2, with no clear D. The CDR3 consists of 11 residues. Per the germline V gene, CDR1 is ENHRY and CDR2 is SYGVKD. V was trimmed by 2 bases and J by 9 bases, leaving 7 bases between them.

The CDR3 here is CASSELVGGPNEQFF. In DNA, the CDR3 is TGTGCCAGCAGTGAATTGGTGGGGGGCCCCAATGAGCAGTTCTTC. The J gene is TRBJ2-1, the V gene TRBV2; D is possibly TRBD1 or TRBD2 (6 bases each). There are 15 residues in the CDR3. V was pared by 2 bases and J by 6 bases, with 14 bases between. CDR1 is SNHLY, CDR2 FYNNEI, per germline.

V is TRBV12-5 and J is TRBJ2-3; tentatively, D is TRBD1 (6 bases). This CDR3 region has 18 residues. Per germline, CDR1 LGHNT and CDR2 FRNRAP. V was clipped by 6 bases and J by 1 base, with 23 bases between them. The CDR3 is CASGRTDETLDRTDTQYF. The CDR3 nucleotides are TGTGCTAGTGGGCGGACAGACGAAACCTTGGATCGCACAGATACGCAGTATTTT.